These 27 T cell receptor beta chains were all obtained from the same sample, sequenced in a study of OX40 agonist ivuxolimab in advanced cancers. Some clones are missing from TCRdb's copy, which holds only in-frame ones; the method was immunoSEQ multiplex PCR. Among 53,000 or so clones, about 80% were seen once, and the ten largest hold approximately 2%. The sample in question was CD4+ or CD8+ T cells sorted from blood, obtained in a trial of the OX40 agonist ivuxolimab. Receptors originate from an adult with an advanced solid tumor such as melanoma, head and neck, liver or kidney cancer.

The chain employs TRBV10-3 and TRBJ1-3; D remains ambiguous. CDR1 and CDR2 (germline): ENHRY, SYGVKD. V gave up 7 bases and J gave up 6 bases, with 13 bases separating them. The CDR3 spans 13 residues. This chain's CDR3 is CAITPGSENTIYF. In nucleotides, the CDR3 is TGTGCCATCACCCCGGGCTCCGAAAACACCATATATTTT.

The CDR3 sequence: CASSFMGPSNTEAFF. CDR3 coding DNA: TGTGCCAGCAGCTTTATGGGACCGTCAAACACTGAAGCTTTCTTT. The chain links TRBV7-3 to TRBJ1-1, with D maybe TRBD1 (5 bases). This CDR3 has 15 amino acids. Germline lookup yields CDR1 SGHTA and CDR2 FQGTGA. Trimming left V 3 bases short and J 2 bases short, with 13 bases between.

The rearrangement uses TRBV28 and TRBJ1-2, with D uncertain. This CDR3 is built from 11 residues. Germline-derived CDR1 and CDR2 are MDHEN and SYDVKM. Trimming removed 7 bases at V and 2 bases at J, with 5 bases between. The CDR3 DNA follows: TGTGCCAGCAATTACAACTATGGCTACACCTTC. The encoded protein is CASNYNYGYTF.

The rearrangement uses TRBV18 and TRBJ2-1, with no clear D. Germline assignment: CDR1 KGHSH and CDR2 LQKENI. Trimming removed 4 bases from V and 4 bases from J, with 11 bases in between. This CDR3 is built from 14 residues. The CDR3 sequence: CASSQPPQYNEQFF. The CDR3 nucleotides are TGTGCCAGCTCACAACCTCCCCAATACAATGAGCAGTTCTTC. Full variable domain (outside the CDR3, taken from reference TRBV18 and TRBJ2-1): NAGVMQNPRHLVRRRGQEARLRCSPMKGHSHVYWYRQLPEEGLKFMVYLQKENIIDESGMPKERFSAEFPKEGPSILRIQQVVRGDSAAYFCASSQPPQYNEQFFGPGTRLTVL.

The V call is TRBV11-3, the J call TRBJ2-7; either TRBD1 or TRBD2 may supply D (5 bases each). This CDR3 contains 13 residues. Deletions cut 1 base from V and 6 bases from J, with 10 bases between. Looked up from germline, CDR1 is SGHNT and CDR2 is YENEEA. The chain's CDR3 is CASSLVRGGEQYF. The CDR3 DNA reads TGTGCCAGCAGCTTAGTCCGGGGCGGCGAGCAGTACTTC.

This clone came up once. The chain is built from TRBV29-1 and TRBJ1-1; 8 bases are a match to TRBD1. This CDR3 contains 13 residues. Unmatched junction bases numbered 13, after V lost 4 bases and J lost 12 bases. The germline CDR1 and CDR2 sequences are SQVTM and ANQGSEA. Here the CDR3 reads CSVGADRGGYSFF. The CDR3 DNA sequence: TGCAGCGTTGGGGCCGACAGGGGAGGTTATTCTTTCTTT.

The V call is TRBV5-4, the J call TRBJ2-1; 8 nucleotides agree with TRBD2. The germline V gene encodes CDR1 SGHNT and CDR2 YYREEE (reference sequence). The V and J ends lost 4 bases and 6 bases, in that order; junction bases with no gene match: 12. The CDR3 sequence is 16 residues long. The CDR3 protein is CASSHLTSEFSNEQFF. DNA for the CDR3: TGTGCCAGCAGCCATCTGACTAGCGAGTTTAGCAATGAGCAGTTCTTC.

The rearrangement joins TRBV6-1 to TRBJ2-7, with TRBD2 identical over 10 bases. The CDR3 is made up of 14 amino acids. In germline, CDR1 is MNHNS, CDR2 SASEGT. Trimming at V came to 7 bases and at J to 1 base, leaving 4 bases not matched to a gene. Written as DNA, the CDR3 is TGTGCCAGCAATCTACTAGCGGGGTCCTACGAGCAGTACTTC. Amino acids: CASNLLAGSYEQYF.

The CDR3 DNA reads as TGCAGCGTTGAGGGGCGGGTCCGGGAGACCCAGTACTTC. It translates to CSVEGRVRETQYF. V gene TRBV29-1 combines with J gene TRBJ2-5, with D possibly called TRBD1 or TRBD2 (5 bases each). Looked up from germline, CDR1 is SQVTM and CDR2 is ANQGSEA. The length of the CDR3 is 13 residues. The germline V and J ends were trimmed by 3 bases and 5 bases, with 13 bases remaining between them.

The rearrangement uses TRBV14 and TRBJ2-7; D is possibly TRBD1 (5 bases). Trimming removed 0 bases from V and 5 bases from J, with 14 bases in between. The CDR3 totals 15 residues. Germline CDR1 is SGHDN and CDR2 is FVKESK. The CDR3 region has the DNA TGTGCCAGCAGCCAAGAGAAGGGGAAGTTTGACGAGCAGTACTTC. It specifies CASSQEKGKFDEQYF.

The CDR3 region is CASSLRGPTSRGYTF. In DNA, the CDR3 is TGCGCCAGCAGCTTGAGGGGACCGACCTCAAGGGGCTACACCTTC. V is TRBV5-1 and J is TRBJ1-2; tentatively, D is TRBD1 (5 bases). The CDR3 loop spans 15 amino acids. Germline lookup yields CDR1 SGHRS and CDR2 YFSETQ. V lost 1 base and J 8 bases, leaving 18 bases between the germline ends.

This chain uses TRBV5-1 with TRBJ1-1, with TRBD1 matching over 8 bases. Germline V gene data show CDR1 as SGHRS and CDR2 as YFSETQ. V trimming: 4 bases; J trimming: 2 bases; junction bases outside the gene matches: 7. The CDR3 is 15 residues long. CDR3 nucleotide sequence: TGCGCCAGCAGCCCCGGACAGGGAATCAACACTGAAGCTTTCTTT. Translation: CASSPGQGINTEAFF. Together with reference TRBV5-1 and TRBJ1-1, the CDR3 gives the full variable domain: KAGVTQTPRYLIKTRGQQVTLSCSPISGHRSVSWYQQTPGQGLQFLFEYFSETQRNKGNFPGRFSGRQFSNSRSEMNVSTLELGDSALYLCASSPGQGINTEAFFGQGTRLTVV.

CDR3 sequence reads: CASSSGTGVETQYF. For the CDR3, the DNA is TGTGCCAGCAGCTCCGGGACAGGGGTGGAGACCCAGTACTTC. The gene calls are TRBV6-1 and TRBJ2-5; 10 bases agree with TRBD1. Germline CDR1 is MNHNS and CDR2 is SASEGT. The CDR3 totals 14 residues. The J segment lost 5 bases and the V segment lost 6 bases, leaving 6 bases of the junction unmatched.

The chain is built from TRBV19 and TRBJ1-5; D remains unclear. The germline CDR1 and CDR2 sequences are LNHDA and SQIVND (reference sequence). The CDR3 loop spans 14 amino acids. V gave up 1 base and J gave up 4 bases, with 8 bases separating them. DNA of the CDR3: TGTGCCAGTAGTATAGTACGGAATAATCAGCCCCAGCATTTT. Translation: CASSIVRNNQPQHF. Filled out from reference TRBV19 and TRBJ1-5, the complete variable domain reads DGGITQSPKYLFRKEGQNVTLSCEQNLNHDAMYWYRQDPGQGLRLIYYSQIVNDFQKGDIAEGYSVSREKKESFPLTVTSAQKNPTAFYLCASSIVRNNQPQHFGDGTRLSIL.

The V call is TRBV7-8, the J call TRBJ2-1; either TRBD1 or TRBD2 may fit D (5 bases each). Trimming shortened V by 3 bases and J by 0 bases, and 27 bases separated the two germline ends. The germline V gene has CDR1 SGHVS and CDR2 FQNEAQ. The CDR3 runs 21 residues. The CDR3 here is CASSFPSRGRARASSYNEQFF. For the CDR3, the DNA is TGTGCCAGCAGCTTCCCCAGCCGGGGCAGAGCCCGGGCCAGCTCCTACAATGAGCAGTTCTTC. The whole variable domain, filled in from reference TRBV7-8 and TRBJ2-1, reads GAGVSQSPRYKVAKRGQDVALRCDPISGHVSLFWYQQALGQGPEFLTYFQNEAQLDKSGLPSDRFFAERPEGSVSTLKIQRTQQEDSAVYLCASSFPSRGRARASSYNEQFFGPGTRLTVL.

V gene TRBV7-8 combines with J gene TRBJ2-1; D possibly corresponds to TRBD2 (5 bases). Germline-derived CDR1 and CDR2 are SGHVS and FQNEAQ. V shed 5 bases and J shed 1 base, with 12 bases lying between them. The CDR3 is 15 residues long. The CDR3 DNA sequence: TGTGCCAGCAGCCCAAAGGACTGGTCCTACAATGAGCAGTTCTTC. Amino acid sequence: CASSPKDWSYNEQFF.

This clone has a handful of counts. The V call is TRBV29-1, the J call TRBJ2-7; 12 bases line up with TRBD2. The length of the CDR3 is 11 residues. Trimming cost V 4 bases and J 9 bases; bases outside gene matches: 1. CDR1 and CDR2 from the germline V gene are SQVTM and ANQGSEA. CDR3 residues: CSVVLAGGQYF. CDR3 bases: TGCAGCGTTGTACTAGCGGGGGGGCAGTACTTC.

V gene TRBV10-3 combines with J gene TRBJ1-3, with D perhaps matching TRBD1 (5 bases). Germline CDR1 is ENHRY and CDR2 is SYGVKD. The CDR3 is 16 residues long. V shed 4 bases and J shed 2 bases, with 15 bases lying between them. The CDR3 DNA follows: TGTGCCATCAGTGGCGGTCAGGGTTCAACTGGAAACACCATATATTTT. This encodes CAISGGQGSTGNTIYF.

The rearrangement links TRBV19 to TRBJ2-2; 9 nucleotides agree with TRBD1. V was pared by 6 bases and J by 4 bases, with 3 bases of the junction left unmatched. This CDR3 contains 14 residues. The germline V gene encodes CDR1 LNHDA and CDR2 SQIVND (reference sequence). This chain's CDR3 is CASRTGGSTGELFF. As DNA, the CDR3 is TGTGCCAGTAGGACAGGGGGGAGCACCGGGGAGCTGTTTTTT.

V usage is TRBV21-1 and J usage is TRBJ2-2; no DNA check was done on the table's D call, TRBD1. TRBV21-1 is assigned pseudogene status. The CDR3 is 15 residues long. The CDR3 loop reads CASSTFGQQTGELFF. CDR3 bases: TGTGCCAGCAGCACGTTTGGACAGCAGACCGGGGAGCTGTTTTTT.

The chain couples TRBV7-2 to TRBJ1-2; tentative D call: TRBD1 (5 bases). This CDR3 comprises 14 residues. The V end was cut by 0 bases, the J end by 8 bases, with 13 bases between. The germline V gene encodes CDR1 SGHTA and CDR2 FQGNSA. The CDR3 DNA reads TGTGCCAGCAGCTTAGCGAGGGGCTCAGGCGGCTACACCTTC. Protein product: CASSLARGSGGYTF.

By sample share, this clone is medium-sized (0.01 to 0.1%). The chain has TRBV5-6 and TRBJ2-7; D is undetermined. This CDR3 is built from 13 residues. The germline V gene has CDR1 SGHDT and CDR2 YYEEEE. V lost 3 bases, J lost 2 bases, and 9 bases lay in between. The CDR3 loop reads CASSSAVPYEQYF. CDR3 DNA sequence: TGTGCCAGCAGCTCCGCGGTTCCCTACGAGCAGTACTTC. Filled out from reference TRBV5-6 and TRBJ2-7, the complete variable domain reads DAGVTQSPTHLIKTRGQQVTLRCSPKSGHDTVSWYQQALGQGPQFIFQYYEEEERQRGNFPDRFSGHQFPNYSSELNVNALLLGDSALYLCASSSAVPYEQYFGPGTRLTVT.

This clone appeared a single time. The CDR3 is CASSEAVRESRQYF. CDR3 sequence (DNA): TGTGCCAGCAGTGAAGCGGTCCGGGAGTCTCGGCAGTACTTC. The chain employs TRBV2 and TRBJ2-7; D perhaps matches TRBD2 (6 bases). The CDR3 sequence is 14 residues long. From germline, CDR1 is SNHLY and CDR2 FYNNEI. V lost 0 bases to trimming and J lost 9 bases, with 15 bases between them. Drawing the rest from reference TRBV2 and TRBJ2-7, the complete variable domain is EPEVTQTPSHQVTQMGQEVILRCVPISNHLYFYWYRQILGQKVEFLVSFYNNEISEKSEIFDDQFSVERPDGSNFTLKIRSTKLEDSAMYFCASSEAVRESRQYFGPGTRLTVT.

The chain has TRBV6-7 and TRBJ1-2; D call uncertain. TRBV6-7 is sorted into the ORF group, with uncertain function. V dropped 5 bases and J dropped 12 bases, with 13 bases sitting between them. CDR3 length: 11 residues. The CDR3 nucleotides read TGTGCCAGCAGTGAAGCCAGACAAAACACCTTC. Protein product: CASSEARQNTF.

The J gene is TRBJ2-7, the V gene TRBV5-4; 7 bases fit TRBD1. This CDR3 comprises 12 residues. The V gene's germline CDR1 is SGHNT and CDR2 YYREEE (reference sequence). V shed 4 bases and J 4 bases; nucleotides not matched to a gene: 2. CDR3 sequence: CASSAQGYEQYF. CDR3 sequence (DNA): TGTGCCAGCAGCGCACAGGGGTACGAGCAGTACTTC.

CDR3 loop: CASSLSPSGSRNEQFF. The CDR3 DNA is TGTGCCAGCAGTTTGTCGCCTAGCGGGAGCAGGAATGAGCAGTTCTTC. The chain joins TRBV6-5 to TRBJ2-1; 10 bases are a match to TRBD2. This CDR3 region has 16 residues. Germline V gene lookup returns CDR1 MNHEY and CDR2 SVGAGI. The J segment lost 7 bases and the V segment lost 4 bases, leaving 10 bases of the junction unmatched.

The chain combines TRBV19 with TRBJ2-1; tentatively, D is TRBD2 (5 bases). CDR1 is LNHDA and CDR2 is SQIVND in the germline V gene (reference sequence). The CDR3 totals 15 residues. Trimming cost V 7 bases and J 5 bases, with 18 bases left between them. CDR3 sequence (DNA): TGTGCCAGTACAGACCCTAGGACTGCTAACAATGAGCAGTTCTTC. Amino acid sequence: CASTDPRTANNEQFF.